The present T cell receptor (beta chain) was sequenced within a study of cytomegalovirus exposure and HLA in healthy donors. Study-wide background: The study placed 80% to 85% of its 398 genotyped donors in the Caucasian-associated ancestry cluster. Findings and limits, study-wide: About 87% or about 30% of the time was how often most TCR beta V segments were productive, according to an earlier analysis.

Primers: 60 Vbeta forward and 13 Jbeta reverse. Clones were sequenced by immunoSEQ multiplex PCR, and TCRdb holds only the in-frame ones, with some missing. This table holds 90,000 to 140,000 clones, roughly three quarters found once. With 2 bases removed from V and 7 bases from J, the gap between germline ends came to 20 bases. CDR1 SGHTA and CDR2 FQGTGA come from the germline V gene. There are 16 residues in the CDR3. As for this clone: The antigen is not known.

This receptor was obtained from a man aged 40-49 years in good health and CMV-seronegative. The V call is TRBV7-3, the J call TRBJ1-1, with D possibly TRBD1 on 5 matching bases. The source material was PBMCs. CDR3 residues: CASSLEGAAWSGEAFF. In DNA, the CDR3 is TGTGCCAGCAGCTTAGAAGGGGCGGCCTGGTCTGGTGAAGCTTTCTTT.